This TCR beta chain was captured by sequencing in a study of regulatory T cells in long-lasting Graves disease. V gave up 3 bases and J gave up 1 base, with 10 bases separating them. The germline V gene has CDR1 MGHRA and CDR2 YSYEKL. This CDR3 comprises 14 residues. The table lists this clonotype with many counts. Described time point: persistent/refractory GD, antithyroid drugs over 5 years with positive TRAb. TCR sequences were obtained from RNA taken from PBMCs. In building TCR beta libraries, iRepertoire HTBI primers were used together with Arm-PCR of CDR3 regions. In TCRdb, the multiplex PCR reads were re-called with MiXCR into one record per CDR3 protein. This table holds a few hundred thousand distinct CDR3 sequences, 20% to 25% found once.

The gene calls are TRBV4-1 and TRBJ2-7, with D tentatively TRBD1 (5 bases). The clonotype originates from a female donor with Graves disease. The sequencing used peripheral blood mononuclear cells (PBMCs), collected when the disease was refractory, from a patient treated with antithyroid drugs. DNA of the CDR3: TGCGCCAGCAGCCAGGGGCCGGATTCCTACGAGCAGTACTTC. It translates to CASSQGPDSYEQYF.